This passage covers 10 T cell receptor beta chains from one sample sequenced in a study of regulatory dendritic cells for organ transplantation. Sequencing used immunoSEQ multiplex PCR; TCRdb keeps in-frame clones, though not all of them. The top ten clones hold 20% to 25% of a sample with several thousand clones, 60% to 85% of them seen once. No antigens are known for them. Allogeneic regulatory or mature dendritic cells were co-cultured for about 5 days with CFSE-labeled sorted T cells at 1:10. Sequenced input: memory CD8+ T cells from blood cultured with dendritic cells. Subset indicated: CD45RO+ memory T cells. The receptors stem from a human donor in good health.

The chain joins TRBV11-3 to TRBJ2-2; D is unresolved. The CDR3 has 14 residues. V shed 0 bases and J shed 0 bases, with 2 bases lying between them. Germline loops: CDR1 SGHNT, CDR2 YENEEA. This CDR3 is CASSLDPNTGELFF. The DNA of the CDR3 is TGTGCCAGCAGCTTAGATCCGAACACCGGGGAGCTGTTTTTT.

The rearrangement joins TRBV15 to TRBJ1-1; a possible D gene is TRBD1 (5 bases). CDR3 length: 13 residues. Trimming shortened V by 0 bases and J by 8 bases, and 10 bases separated the two germline ends. From germline, CDR1 is LNHNV and CDR2 YYDKDF (reference sequence). CDR3 loop: CATSRDFRGEAFF. In nucleotides, the CDR3 is TGTGCCACCAGCAGAGATTTTCGGGGGGAAGCTTTCTTT.

In this sample, this clone turned up a few times. The chain recombines TRBV6-5 with TRBJ1-1, with D possibly being TRBD1 (5 bases). The CDR3 has 16 residues. Trimming left V 2 bases short and J 0 bases short, with 13 bases between. The germline V gene has CDR1 MNHEY and CDR2 SVGAGI. In DNA form, the CDR3 reads TGTGCCAGCAGTTACGACAGCCGAATAATGAACACTGAAGCTTTCTTT. This codes for CASSYDSRIMNTEAFF.

The chain carries TRBV4-3 and TRBJ1-4; 9 nucleotides line up with TRBD1. Germline values: CDR1 LGHNA, CDR2 YSLEER. The CDR3 totals 16 residues. The V segment lost 3 bases and the J segment 6 bases; nucleotides outside the gene matches: 8. Written as DNA, the CDR3 is TGCGCCAGCAGCCAGACCGGGACAGGGAGGGATGAAAAACTGTTTTTT. Protein sequence: CASSQTGTGRDEKLFF.

This chain's CDR3 is CAWSTGTGEETQYF. The CDR3 DNA reads TGTGCCTGGTCAACCGGGACAGGGGAAGAGACCCAGTACTTC. The V and J genes are TRBV30 and TRBJ2-5; 10 bases fit TRBD1. Germline V gene data show CDR1 as GTSNPN and CDR2 as SVGIG (reference sequence). The CDR3 loop spans 14 amino acids. The trim removed 5 bases at V and 3 bases at J, leaving 6 bases unmatched.

The V call is TRBV28, the J call TRBJ2-5; tentative D call: TRBD2 (5 bases). CDR3 size: 18 residues. Trimming removed 6 bases at V and 2 bases at J, with 25 bases between. Germline assignment: CDR1 MDHEN and CDR2 SYDVKM. The CDR3 region has the DNA TGTGCCAGCAGCTACCACTCCGGGGAGATCATGGTACAAGAGACCCAGTACTTC. It codes for CASSYHSGEIMVQETQYF.

This rearrangement joins TRBV2 to TRBJ2-7; TRBD1 matches at 8 bases. Germline V CDR1 and CDR2: SNHLY, FYNNEI. V dropped 8 bases and J dropped 4; count of bases not matched to a gene: 7. This CDR3 is 13 amino acids long. The CDR3 sequence: CASDSRTGYEQYF. The CDR3 nucleotides read TGTGCCAGCGACAGCCGGACAGGGTACGAGCAGTACTTC.

This rearrangement joins TRBV25-1 to TRBJ2-1; D may be TRBD2 (5 bases). Trimming pared 8 bases from V and 10 bases from J, leaving 12 bases between. The CDR3 covers 11 residues. Germline V gene lookup returns CDR1 MGHDK and CDR2 SYGVNS. The CDR3 DNA follows: TGTGCCAGCGCCGCGGGTGACGAGCAGTTCTTC. Amino acid sequence: CASAAGDEQFF.

The V and J genes are TRBV2 and TRBJ2-7; D gene uncertain. Germline CDR1 SNHLY, CDR2 FYNNEI. This CDR3 is built from 12 residues. Trimming shortened V by 5 bases and J by 3 bases, and 8 bases separated the two germline ends. CDR3 amino acids: CASSPLDYEQYF. In DNA form, the CDR3 reads TGTGCCAGCAGTCCATTGGACTACGAGCAGTACTTC. The full variable domain, in which reference TRBV2 and TRBJ2-7 provide the parts outside the CDR3, is EPEVTQTPSHQVTQMGQEVILRCVPISNHLYFYWYRQILGQKVEFLVSFYNNEISEKSEIFDDQFSVERPDGSNFTLKIRSTKLEDSAMYFCASSPLDYEQYFGPGTRLTVT.

There are a few counts of this clone. The J gene is TRBJ2-7, the V gene TRBV28, with 7 bases fitting TRBD1. The CDR3 consists of 12 residues. The V gene end was trimmed by 8 bases and the J gene end by 1 base; junction bases not matched to a gene: 2. CDR1 MDHEN and CDR2 SYDVKM come from the germline V gene. The CDR3 coding sequence is TGTGCCAGCGGGACAGATTCCTACGAGCAGTACTTC. This gives the protein CASGTDSYEQYF.